The present TCR beta chain was sequenced within a study of blood T cell repertoires in COVID-19. Looking at the study overall: Acute and convalescent COVID-19 specimens originated in the United States, Italy and Spain.

CDR1 is WSHSY and CDR2 is SAAADI in the germline V gene. The CDR3 consists of 13 residues. The V end lost 0 bases, the J end lost 9 bases, and 9 bases lay between the germline ends. Method: immunoSEQ multiplex PCR; TCRdb's copy keeps in-frame clones and lacks some. Altogether around 210,000 clones are present, 89% being singletons, with the ten largest covering 6.5% to 9%. This clonotype originated in a woman younger than 35 who had recovered from COVID-19. Input material: PBMCs or T cells enriched from blood (not recorded which). The chain recombines TRBV10-2 with TRBJ1-5; no clear D. The CDR3 protein is CASSESTWRPQHF. DNA for the CDR3: TGCGCCAGCAGTGAGTCCACGTGGAGGCCCCAGCATTTT.